The clone carrying this T cell receptor (beta chain) has ten or more counts. What it binds is not known. Thyroid surgery was performed in patients who had received no treatment beforehand. The sample comes from a study of metastatic and nonmetastatic thyroid tumors. Study findings and constraints: The reported finding was significantly higher TCR beta diversity in malignant thyroid tumors relative to benign nodules, in blood and tumor.

TCRdb recomputed clones from the PCR reads via MiXCR. The table records tens of thousands of clones, 20% to 25% of them present only once. Per the germline V gene, CDR1 is SEHNR and CDR2 is FQNEAQ (reference sequence). The V end was cut by 0 bases, the J end by 6 bases, with 11 bases between. The CDR3 consists of 15 residues. The chain carries TRBV7-9 and TRBJ2-2, with unresolved D. Sequencing used blood. The TCR originated in a female donor with papillary thyroid cancer or a benign thyroid nodule (not recorded which). Some clones in this sample may be carry-over from other donors' samples. The CDR3 DNA is TGTGCCAGCAGCTTAGCGGGCGACAAACCCGGGGAGCTGTTTTTT. As protein: CASSLAGDKPGELFF. The variable domain in full, with the rest retrieved from reference TRBV7-9 and TRBJ2-2, is DTGVSQNPRHKITKRGQNVTFRCDPISEHNRLYWYRQTLGQGPEFLTYFQNEAQLEKSRLLSDRFSAERPKGSFSTLEIQRTEQGDSAMYLCASSLAGDKPGELFFGEGSRLTVL.